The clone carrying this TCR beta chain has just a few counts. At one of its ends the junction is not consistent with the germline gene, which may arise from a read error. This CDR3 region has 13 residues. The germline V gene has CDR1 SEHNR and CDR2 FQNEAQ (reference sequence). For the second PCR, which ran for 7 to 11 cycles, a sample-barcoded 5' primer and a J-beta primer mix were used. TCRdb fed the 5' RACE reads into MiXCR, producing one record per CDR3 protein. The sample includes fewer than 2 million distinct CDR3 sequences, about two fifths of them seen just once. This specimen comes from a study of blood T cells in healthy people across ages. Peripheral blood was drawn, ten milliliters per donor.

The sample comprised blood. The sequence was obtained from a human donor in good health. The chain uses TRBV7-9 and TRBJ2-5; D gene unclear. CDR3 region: CASSGRNQGTQYF. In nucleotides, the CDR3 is TGTGCCAGCAGTGGAAGGAATCAAGGGACCCAGTACTTC.